Listed here are 11 T cell receptor beta chains from one sample, sequenced in a study of OX40 agonist ivuxolimab in advanced cancers. Measured with immunoSEQ multiplex PCR; TCRdb has only the in-frame clones, and not every one. The sample contains approximately 70,000 clones, 90% to 95% of which appear only once. The specimen comprised CD4+ or CD8+ T cells sorted from blood, sampled in a trial of the OX40 agonist ivuxolimab. The receptors here all came from an adult with an advanced solid tumor such as melanoma, head and neck, liver or kidney cancer.

This sequence joins TRBV7-2 and TRBJ2-4; no reliable D call. Trimming cost V 6 bases and J 0 bases, with 6 bases left between them. From germline, CDR1 is SGHTA and CDR2 FQGNSA. CDR3 size: 13 residues. CDR3 coding DNA: TGTGCCAGCAGTTCGAAAGCCAAAAACATTCAGTACTTC. This encodes CASSSKAKNIQYF.

This clone was found once. The chain combines TRBV6-5 with TRBJ2-5, with a possible D match to TRBD1 (5 bases). V lost 4 bases, J lost 5 bases, and 11 bases lay in between. CDR1 is MNHEY, CDR2 SVGAGI, per germline. There are 13 residues in the CDR3. The CDR3 protein is CASSSDKGETQYF. CDR3 bases: TGTGCCAGCAGTTCTGACAAGGGGGAGACCCAGTACTTC.

This chain connects TRBV2 to TRBJ2-6, with D uncertain. Trimming removed 3 bases from V and 0 bases from J, with 3 bases in between. The CDR3 sequence is 14 residues long. The V gene's germline CDR1 is SNHLY and CDR2 FYNNEI. Written as DNA, the CDR3 is TGTGCCAGCAGTGACAACTCTGGGGCCAACGTCCTGACTTTC. It translates to CASSDNSGANVLTF.

Notes on this clone: Other DNA sequences in the sample encode the same CDR3. This chain uses TRBV10-3 with TRBJ2-1; 10 bases agree with TRBD2. Germline loops: CDR1 ENHRY, CDR2 SYGVKD. V shed 6 bases and J 8 bases; nucleotides not matched to a gene: 13. The CDR3 spans 16 residues. The CDR3 loop is CAISSLAGPTGHEQFF. Here the CDR3 DNA reads TGTGCCATCAGCTCACTAGCGGGACCCACGGGCCATGAGCAGTTCTTC.

The J gene is TRBJ2-7, the V gene TRBV15; D might be TRBD1 or TRBD2, each matching 5 bases. CDR3 length: 15 residues. Trimming shortened V by 0 bases and J by 2 bases, and 11 bases separated the two germline ends. The germline V gene encodes CDR1 LNHNV and CDR2 YYDKDF (reference sequence). For the CDR3, the DNA is TGTGCCACCAGCAGAGAGGGGGACGGAACCTACGAGCAGTACTTC. It is translated as CATSREGDGTYEQYF.

The V gene is TRBV16, the J gene TRBJ1-5; D is unresolved. The V gene's germline CDR1 is KGHSY and CDR2 FQNENV. There are 13 residues in the CDR3. Trimming pared 3 bases from V and 7 bases from J, leaving 10 bases between. In nucleotides, the CDR3 is TGTGCCAGCAGCCAGAACGGGGTGCAGCCCCAGCATTTT. Protein: CASSQNGVQPQHF.

The chain carries TRBV2 and TRBJ2-1, with TRBD1 identical over 7 bases. V shed 5 bases and J 0 bases; nucleotides not matched to a gene: 4. The CDR3 sequence is 15 residues long. Germline CDR1 is SNHLY and CDR2 is FYNNEI. Here the CDR3 reads CASSRQGNSYNEQFF. Here the CDR3 DNA reads TGTGCCAGCAGTCGACAGGGTAACTCCTACAATGAGCAGTTCTTC. Based on the CDR3 plus reference TRBV2 and TRBJ2-1, the full variable domain is EPEVTQTPSHQVTQMGQEVILRCVPISNHLYFYWYRQILGQKVEFLVSFYNNEISEKSEIFDDQFSVERPDGSNFTLKIRSTKLEDSAMYFCASSRQGNSYNEQFFGPGTRLTVL.

The J gene is TRBJ1-1, the V gene TRBV7-9; possibly TRBD1 for D (5 bases). With 5 bases removed from V and 0 bases from J, the gap between germline ends came to 16 bases. Germline V lookup: CDR1 SEHNR, CDR2 FQNEAQ (reference sequence). CDR3 length equals 16 residues. CDR3 nucleotides: TGTGCCAGCAGCCCAAGGCAGACAGACATGAACACTGAAGCTTTCTTT. This gives the protein CASSPRQTDMNTEAFF.

This clone occurred once. The chain carries TRBV11-2 and TRBJ2-7, with 8 bases fitting TRBD2. Losses at the gene ends were 2 bases for V and 4 bases for J; bases not matched to a gene: 4. The CDR3 runs to 14 residues. Germline CDR1 reads SGHAT; CDR2 reads FQNNGV. DNA for the CDR3: TGTGCCAGCAGCTTAACGGGAGGGGGGTACGAGCAGTACTTC. Its translation is CASSLTGGGYEQYF.

The genes are TRBV14 and TRBJ1-2; perhaps TRBD1 as D (5 bases). Germline-derived CDR1 and CDR2 are SGHDN and FVKESK. V was cut by 2 bases and J by 2 bases, with 12 bases left in between. The CDR3 is made up of 15 amino acids. CDR3 coding DNA: TGTGCCAGCAGCCAAAACAGGAACAAAAACTATGGCTACACCTTC. Protein: CASSQNRNKNYGYTF.

The gene calls are TRBV4-2 and TRBJ2-1, with 12 bases that match TRBD2. The V and J ends lost 0 bases and 5 bases, in that order; junction bases with no gene match: 11. The CDR3 totals 19 residues. The V gene's germline CDR1 is LGHNA and CDR2 YNFKEQ. CDR3 sequence (DNA): TGTGCCAGCAGCCAAGAGTACGGGATCGGACTAGCGGGGAACAATGAGCAGTTCTTC. This sequence encodes CASSQEYGIGLAGNNEQFF.